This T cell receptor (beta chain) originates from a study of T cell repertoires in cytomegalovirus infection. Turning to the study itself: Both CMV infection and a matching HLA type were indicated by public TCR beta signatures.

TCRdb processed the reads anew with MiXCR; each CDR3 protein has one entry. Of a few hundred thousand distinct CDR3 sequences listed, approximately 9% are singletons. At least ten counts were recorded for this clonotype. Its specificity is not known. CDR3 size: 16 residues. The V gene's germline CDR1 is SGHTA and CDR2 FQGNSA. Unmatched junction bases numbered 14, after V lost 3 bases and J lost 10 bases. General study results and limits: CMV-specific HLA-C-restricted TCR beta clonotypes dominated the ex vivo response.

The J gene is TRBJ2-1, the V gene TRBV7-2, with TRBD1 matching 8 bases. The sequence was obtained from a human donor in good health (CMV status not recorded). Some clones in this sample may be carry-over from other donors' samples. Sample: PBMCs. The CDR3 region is CASSFAPPRGQGEQFF. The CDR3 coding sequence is TGTGCCAGCAGCTTCGCCCCTCCCCGCGGACAGGGAGAGCAGTTCTTC. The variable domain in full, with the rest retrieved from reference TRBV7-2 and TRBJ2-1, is GAGVSQSPSNKVTEKGKDVELRCDPISGHTALYWYRQSLGQGLEFLIYFQGNSAPDKSGLPSDRFSAERTGGSVSTLTIQRTQQEDSAVYLCASSFAPPRGQGEQFFGPGTRLTVL.